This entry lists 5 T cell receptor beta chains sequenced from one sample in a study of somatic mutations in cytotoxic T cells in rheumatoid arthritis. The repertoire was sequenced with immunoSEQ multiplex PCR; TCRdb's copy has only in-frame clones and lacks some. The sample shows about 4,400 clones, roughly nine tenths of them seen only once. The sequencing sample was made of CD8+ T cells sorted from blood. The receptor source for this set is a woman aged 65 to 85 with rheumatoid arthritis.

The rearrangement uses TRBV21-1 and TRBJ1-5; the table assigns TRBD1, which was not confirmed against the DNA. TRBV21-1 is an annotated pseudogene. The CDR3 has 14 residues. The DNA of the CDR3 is TGTGCCAGCAGCGTGGACAGGGGGCCGTCCGTTTCGCATTTT. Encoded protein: CASSVDRGPSVSHF.

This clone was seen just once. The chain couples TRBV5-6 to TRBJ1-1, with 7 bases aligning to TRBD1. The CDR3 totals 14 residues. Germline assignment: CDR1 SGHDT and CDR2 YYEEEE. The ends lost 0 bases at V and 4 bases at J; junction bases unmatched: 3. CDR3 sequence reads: CASSLGAGGTEAFF. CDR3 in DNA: TGTGCCAGCAGCTTGGGTGCAGGGGGCACTGAAGCTTTCTTT.

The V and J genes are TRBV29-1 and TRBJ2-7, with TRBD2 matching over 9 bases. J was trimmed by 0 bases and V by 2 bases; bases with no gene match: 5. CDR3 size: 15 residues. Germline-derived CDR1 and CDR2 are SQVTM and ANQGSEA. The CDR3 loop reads CSVEPLAGSSYEQYF. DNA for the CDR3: TGCAGCGTTGAACCGCTAGCGGGGAGCTCCTACGAGCAGTACTTC.

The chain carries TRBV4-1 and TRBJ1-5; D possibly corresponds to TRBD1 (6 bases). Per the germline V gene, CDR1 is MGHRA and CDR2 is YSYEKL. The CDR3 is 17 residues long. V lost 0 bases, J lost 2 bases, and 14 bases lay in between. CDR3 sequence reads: CASSQDHGQIGNQPQHF. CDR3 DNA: TGCGCCAGCAGCCAAGACCATGGACAGATAGGCAATCAGCCCCAGCATTTT.

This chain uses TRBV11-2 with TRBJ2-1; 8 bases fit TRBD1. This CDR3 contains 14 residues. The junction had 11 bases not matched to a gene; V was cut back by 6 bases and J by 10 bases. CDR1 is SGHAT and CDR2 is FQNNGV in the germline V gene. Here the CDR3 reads CASSPSRGLGEQFF. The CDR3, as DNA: TGTGCCAGCAGTCCTAGCAGGGGGCTAGGGGAGCAGTTCTTC.